This passage covers 7 T cell receptor beta chains from one sample sequenced in a study of cytotoxic CD8 clonotypes in ibrutinib-treated CLL. Profiling relied on immunoSEQ multiplex PCR, and the TCRdb table lists in-frame clones only, not all of them. The sample has 160,000 or so clones, roughly 80% seen once; the top ten hold over 4.5%. Sequencing was performed on PBMCs, taken after 24 months of ibrutinib treatment. The receptor source for this set is a human donor with chronic lymphocytic leukemia.

This chain uses TRBV7-9 with TRBJ1-3, with TRBD1 identical over 7 bases. V was clipped by 9 bases and J by 2 bases; unmatched bases: 4. Per the germline V gene, CDR1 is SEHNR and CDR2 is FQNEAQ (reference sequence). The CDR3 spans 13 residues. This chain's CDR3 is CARTGPTGNTIYF. The CDR3 nucleotides are TGTGCCAGGACAGGGCCGACTGGAAACACCATATATTTT.

The rearrangement uses TRBV30 and TRBJ2-5; D is perhaps TRBD1 (8 bases). Trimming pared 5 bases from V and 1 base from J, leaving 17 bases between. The germline V gene encodes CDR1 GTSNPN and CDR2 SVGIG (reference sequence). This CDR3 contains 15 residues. CDR3 sequence: CAWAFGGTGQETQYF. CDR3 coding DNA: TGTGCCTGGGCATTCGGGGGGACAGGCCAAGAGACCCAGTACTTC.

This clone was seen a handful of times. This chain links TRBV19 with TRBJ1-1; D is perhaps TRBD1 (6 bases). This CDR3 contains 14 residues. The V gene lost 4 bases and the J gene lost 1 base, with 10 bases spanning the gap. Germline CDR1 LNHDA, CDR2 SQIVND (reference sequence). This CDR3 reads CASSTPGQNTEAFF. As DNA, the CDR3 is TGTGCCAGTAGTACACCGGGACAGAACACTGAAGCTTTCTTT. Looking up the rest from reference TRBV19 and TRBJ1-1 gives the full variable domain: DGGITQSPKYLFRKEGQNVTLSCEQNLNHDAMYWYRQDPGQGLRLIYYSQIVNDFQKGDIAEGYSVSREKKESFPLTVTSAQKNPTAFYLCASSTPGQNTEAFFGQGTRLTVV.

The chain combines TRBV4-1 with TRBJ2-1; D possibly corresponds to TRBD2 (6 bases). There are 17 residues in the CDR3. Germline V lookup: CDR1 MGHRA, CDR2 YSYEKL. The V end was cut by 1 base, the J end by 5 bases, with 18 bases between. In DNA, the CDR3 is TGCGCCAGCAGCCAAGGGTCCTGGCTAGCGAAGAACAATGAGCAGTTCTTC. Amino acids: CASSQGSWLAKNNEQFF.

This clone was picked up a small number of times. This chain joins TRBV7-8 and TRBJ1-1; a possible D gene is TRBD1 (5 bases). Germline V lookup: CDR1 SGHVS, CDR2 FQNEAQ. Between the trimmed V and J ends, which lost 6 bases and 4 bases, there was a span of 12 bases. The CDR3 covers 13 residues. The CDR3 reads CASSPQGGTEAFF. DNA for the CDR3: TGTGCCAGCAGTCCTCAGGGCGGCACTGAAGCTTTCTTT.

The CDR3 nucleotides read TGTGCTAGTTCCCCCGGCGGGAGTCCCCACGAGCAGTACTTC. Translated, it gives CASSPGGSPHEQYF. The rearrangement joins TRBV12-5 to TRBJ2-7, with 7 bases identical to TRBD2. With 8 bases clipped from V and 5 bases from J, the junction kept 12 bases outside the gene matches. CDR1 is LGHNT and CDR2 is FRNRAP in the germline V gene. The CDR3 extends over 14 amino acids.

The chain joins TRBV7-3 to TRBJ2-7, with no clear D. V shed 5 bases and J shed 4 bases, with 21 bases lying between them. Germline V lookup: CDR1 SGHTA, CDR2 FQGTGA. The CDR3 runs 16 residues. The CDR3 coding sequence is TGTGCCAGCAGCACCATGACAAGGAGCGAGAAGTACGAGCAGTACTTC. Residues: CASSTMTRSEKYEQYF.